Listed below are T cell receptor beta chains from one sample, sequenced in a study of early T cells in non-severe SARS-CoV-2 infection. TCRdb re-called the 5' RACE reads through MiXCR, storing one row per CDR3 protein. The table records about 69,000 distinct CDR3 sequences, 12% of them present only once. What was sequenced was whole blood. Receptors originate from an adult who was a healthcare worker with PCR-confirmed SARS-CoV-2 infection or an uninfected control (not recorded which). CDR3s leave out the opening cysteine and the closing phenylalanine or tryptophan.

cdr3_length,j_call,v_call,cdr3_aa
10,TRBJ1-1,TRBV5-1,ASSLKGAEAF
15,TRBJ1-6,TRBV4-1,ASSQVTPGIQNSPLH
11,TRBJ2-7,TRBV25-1,ASAPAGSYEQY
12,TRBJ2-7,TRBV7-2,ASSLLKGSYEQY
10,TRBJ2-3,TRBV9,ASSVDVDTQY
12,TRBJ2-4,TRBV2,ASEREGQGNIQY
11,TRBJ1-3,TRBV18,ASSRSEGNTIY
10,TRBJ2-7,TRBV30,AWAPSGYEQY
11,TRBJ2-7,TRBV29-1,SVVRGAAYEQY
12,TRBJ1-5,TRBV19,ASSLHRLNQPQH
11,TRBJ2-7,TRBV7-2,ASSFTGGREQY
13,TRBJ2-3,TRBV5-5,ASQPGQGTTITQY
13,TRBJ2-1,TRBV6-6,ASSLTSGSYNEQF
14,TRBJ2-5,TRBV29-1,SVTPPPGQGRETQY
13,TRBJ2-3,TRBV6-4,ASSARGGHTDTQY
13,TRBJ2-7,TRBV9,ASSQGGTSAYEQY
14,TRBJ1-2,TRBV7-6,ASSPLTRQTFGGYT
13,TRBJ2-1,TRBV20-1,SARDSGGSYNEQF
11,TRBJ2-5,TRBV3-1,ASRAQGTETQY
14,TRBJ2-3,TRBV18,ASSRGLAGLTDTQY
14,TRBJ2-5,TRBV4-1,ASSQDGTALQETQY
13,TRBJ2-7,TRBV18,ASSYGTGGYNEQY
11,TRBJ1-1,TRBV12-3/TRBV12-4,ASTIRQGGGAF
13,TRBJ2-1,TRBV6-2/TRBV6-3,ASSTTGGAYNEQF
12,TRBJ2-5,TRBV19,ASSMLQGQETQY
12,TRBJ2-3,TRBV5-8,ASSLMDITDTQY
11,TRBJ2-3,TRBV29-1,SLSGDSRNTQY
12,TRBJ2-7,TRBV5-5,ASKPGERSYEQY
14,TRBJ2-1,TRBV11-2,ASSLVSWRGPNEQF
10,TRBJ2-2,TRBV29-1,SVEGGSGELF
12,TRBJ1-6,TRBV5-1,ASSLEVGDSPLH
11,TRBJ1-2,TRBV13,ASSDTIGNGYT
13,TRBJ1-1,TRBV27,ASSFAGKANTEAF
9,TRBJ1-2,TRBV28,ASSSRYGYT
12,TRBJ1-3,TRBV9,ASNPGRSGNTIY
11,TRBJ2-1,TRBV6-2/TRBV6-3,ASRAGRNNEQF
11,TRBJ1-2,TRBV10-3,AISDLLEYGYT
14,TRBJ2-2,TRBV21-1,ASSKKSGRHTGELF
11,TRBJ2-1,TRBV9,ASSVDTYNEQF
12,TRBJ2-1,TRBV2,ASSASGAEDEQF
13,TRBJ2-1,TRBV4-2,ASSQDPDRRNEQF
12,TRBJ1-5,TRBV20-1,SANTGQGNQPQH
12,TRBJ2-1,TRBV11-2,ASSAGQGQGEQF
11,TRBJ1-1,TRBV6-1,ASSAKGGTEAF
15,TRBJ2-5,TRBV5-5,ASSGGLAGGPVKTQY
15,TRBJ2-3,TRBV20-1,SARGPSAGSSTDTQY
13,TRBJ2-3,TRBV24-1,ATSDPSGTTDTQY
12,TRBJ1-5,TRBV6-2/TRBV6-3,ASSLRGTNQPQH
13,TRBJ2-3,TRBV10-3,ASRGGLAGTDTQY
12,TRBJ2-2,TRBV4-2,ASSSDPNTGELF
13,TRBJ2-6,TRBV6-5,ASSKGVTGANVLT
11,TRBJ2-7,TRBV5-5,ASSLPPSYEQY
11,TRBJ1-4,TRBV10-3,AISAGGNEKLF
14,TRBJ2-1,TRBV9,ASSAPPGQAGNEQF
14,TRBJ1-5,TRBV18,ASSRPGQKTNQPQH